These 16 T cell receptor beta chains came from one sample sequenced in a study of blood T cell repertoires in COVID-19. Profiling relied on immunoSEQ multiplex PCR, and the TCRdb table lists in-frame clones only, not all of them. The sample lists 150,000 to 160,000 clones, less than 90% occurring once. The sample comprised peripheral blood. Receptors were obtained from a woman in her seventies with acute or convalescent COVID-19.

The chain uses TRBV23-1 and TRBJ1-6, with a possible D match to TRBD1 (5 bases). TRBV23-1 is an open reading frame whose function is uncertain. The CDR3 is made up of 14 amino acids. V lost 8 bases, J lost 4 bases, and 12 bases lay in between. CDR3 bases: TGCGCCAGCGACGCCGGGGGTTATAATTCACCCCTCCACTTT. This gives the protein CASDAGGYNSPLHF.

This chain joins TRBV9 and TRBJ1-4; 8 bases map to TRBD1. The CDR3 loop spans 14 amino acids. CDR1 is SGDLS, CDR2 YYNGEE, per germline. V lost 3 bases to trimming and J lost 8 bases; unmatched junction nucleotides: 6. CDR3 DNA: TGTGCCAGCAGCGGAACCAGGGGGCAGGAAAAACTGTTTTTT. Translating it yields CASSGTRGQEKLFF. Supplemented by reference TRBV9 and TRBJ1-4, the full variable domain reads DSGVTQTPKHLITATGQRVTLRCSPRSGDLSVYWYQQSLDQGLQFLIQYYNGEERAKGNILERFSAQQFPDLHSELNLSSLELGDSALYFCASSGTRGQEKLFFGSGTQLSVL.

The rearrangement joins TRBV28 to TRBJ1-3; possibly TRBD1 for D (6 bases). The CDR3 consists of 16 residues. Trimming pared 2 bases from V and 0 bases from J, leaving 11 bases between. Germline values: CDR1 MDHEN, CDR2 SYDVKM. CDR3 residues: CASSLIRGFSGNTIYF. The CDR3 DNA follows: TGTGCCAGCAGTTTAATTAGGGGGTTCTCTGGAAACACCATATATTTT.

The chain employs TRBV7-2 and TRBJ1-1; TRBD1 matches 8 bases. The CDR3 totals 13 residues. The V gene's germline CDR1 is SGHTA and CDR2 FQGNSA. V trimming: 6 bases; J trimming: 0 bases; junction bases outside the gene matches: 0. The CDR3 coding sequence is TGTGCCAGCAGGGACAGGGTGAACACTGAAGCTTTCTTT. This translates into CASRDRVNTEAFF.

The chain links TRBV27 to TRBJ1-6; TRBD1 matches 8 bases. CDR1 MNHEY and CDR2 SMNVEV come from the germline V gene (reference sequence). The CDR3 totals 15 residues. V gave up 1 base and J gave up 7 bases; unmatched junction bases: 3. The CDR3 protein is CASSLYGQGNSPLHF. CDR3 DNA: TGTGCCAGCAGTTTATATGGACAGGGCAATTCACCCCTCCACTTT.

The gene calls are TRBV10-3 and TRBJ2-7; a possible D gene is TRBD2 (6 bases). Trimming shortened V by 5 bases and J by 8 bases, and 13 bases separated the two germline ends. Germline CDR1 reads ENHRY; CDR2 reads SYGVKD. This CDR3 spans 12 amino acids. CDR3 amino acids: CAISNPGTQQYV. The CDR3 nucleotides are TGTGCCATCAGTAACCCCGGGACTCAGCAGTACGTC.

The chain has TRBV5-6 and TRBJ2-1; 7 bases align to TRBD2. V lost 7 bases to trimming and J lost 2 bases; unmatched junction nucleotides: 3. Germline assignment: CDR1 SGHDT and CDR2 YYEEEE. CDR3 length equals 13 residues. The CDR3: CASGLVTYNEQFF. CDR3 coding DNA: TGTGCCAGCGGACTAGTAACCTACAATGAGCAGTTCTTC.

The V gene is TRBV3-1 (or the pseudogene TRBV3-2), the J gene TRBJ1-6; perhaps TRBD1 as D (6 bases). The CDR3 loop spans 13 amino acids. Germline V gives CDR1 LGHDT, CDR2 YNNKEL (reference sequence). V lost 5 bases, J lost 9 bases, and 11 bases lay in between. CDR3 coding DNA: TGTGCCAGCAGCACAGGGAAACGTTCACCCCTCCACTTT. Its protein is CASSTGKRSPLHF.

The chain employs TRBV6-1 and TRBJ2-3; 8 bases agree with TRBD2. V shed 1 base, J shed 0 bases, and the junction held 15 bases outside the gene matches. The germline V gene encodes CDR1 MNHNS and CDR2 SASEGT. The CDR3 is made up of 20 amino acids. The CDR3 here is CASSEDGAGVAGSSTDTQYF. CDR3 DNA sequence: TGTGCCAGCAGTGAAGATGGGGCCGGGGTAGCGGGGTCTAGCACAGATACGCAGTATTTT.

This clone was counted only a few times. A junction boundary mismatches the germline segment, possibly from a read error. V gene TRBV5-8 combines with J gene TRBJ1-2, with a tentative D call TRBD1 (5 bases). The germline CDR1 and CDR2 sequences are SGHTS and YDEGEE. This CDR3 spans 15 amino acids. The CDR3 nucleotides are TGTGCCAGCACCTTGGTAGGCAGGGTGGTCGGCGGCTACACCTTC. Protein: CASTLVGRVVGGYTF.

The chain recombines TRBV6-1 with TRBJ2-1, with 10 bases fitting TRBD2. V was pared by 8 bases and J by 0 bases, with 13 bases of the junction left unmatched. The CDR3 totals 18 residues. The germline V gene encodes CDR1 MNHNS and CDR2 SASEGT. In DNA, the CDR3 is TGTGCCAGCCGTGTCGGACTAGCGGAAAAGAGCTCCTACAATGAGCAGTTCTTC. Translated, it gives CASRVGLAEKSSYNEQFF.

The chain employs TRBV25-1 and TRBJ2-1; 12 bases are a match to TRBD1. Per the germline V gene, CDR1 is MGHDK and CDR2 is SYGVNS. The J segment lost 8 bases and the V segment lost 4 bases, leaving 12 bases of the junction unmatched. The CDR3 has 17 residues. The CDR3 bases are TGTGCCAGCAGTGGGTCCGGGACAGGGGGCGCTTACCATGAGCAGTTCTTC. It is translated as CASSGSGTGGAYHEQFF.

The V call is TRBV7-2, the J call TRBJ2-7, with D possibly TRBD2 on 8 matching bases. The CDR3 covers 17 residues. Germline CDR1 SGHTA, CDR2 FQGNSA. The V and J ends lost 5 bases and 0 bases respectively, with 20 bases between them. DNA for the CDR3: TGTGCCAGCAGCCCCCGGGGGGGACAGTTGGGCTCCTACGAGCAGTACTTC. It yields the protein CASSPRGGQLGSYEQYF.

The V and J genes are TRBV2 and TRBJ2-7; a possible D gene is TRBD1 (5 bases). Germline V gene data show CDR1 as SNHLY and CDR2 as FYNNEI. The V gene lost 6 bases and the J gene lost 4 bases, with 7 bases spanning the gap. The CDR3 spans 11 residues. The CDR3 reads CASRTDYEQYV. The CDR3 DNA is TGTGCCAGCAGGACAGATTACGAGCAGTACGTC.

The CDR3 loop is CASRATNSNQPQHF. CDR3 DNA sequence: TGTGCCAGCAGGGCGACAAATAGCAATCAGCCCCAGCATTTT. The genes are TRBV7-2 and TRBJ1-5; D is unresolved. The germline gives CDR1 SGHTA, CDR2 FQGNSA. Deletions cut 6 bases from V and 0 bases from J, with 9 bases between. The CDR3 contains 14 residues.

This chain joins TRBV3-1 (or the pseudogene TRBV3-2) and TRBJ1-1; no definite D call. CDR1 and CDR2 (germline): LGHDT, YNNKEL (reference sequence). The CDR3 is made up of 14 amino acids. V was trimmed by 4 bases and J by 4 bases, leaving 13 bases between them. CDR3 sequence (DNA): TGTGCCAGCAGCCTGTCGGATGGGAGCACTGAAGCTTTCTTT. Its translation is CASSLSDGSTEAFF.